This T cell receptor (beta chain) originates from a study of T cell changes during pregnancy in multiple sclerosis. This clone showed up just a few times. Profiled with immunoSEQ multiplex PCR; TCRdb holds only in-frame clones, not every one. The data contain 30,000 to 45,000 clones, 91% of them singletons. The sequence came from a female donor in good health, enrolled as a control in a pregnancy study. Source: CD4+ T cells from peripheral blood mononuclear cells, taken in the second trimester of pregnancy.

CDR3 bases: TGCGCCAGCAGTCCCGGGACAGCCCAGAACCAGTATGGCTACACCTTC. Its protein is CASSPGTAQNQYGYTF. The chain couples TRBV10-2 to TRBJ1-2; 7 bases agree with TRBD1. This CDR3 region has 16 residues. Germline CDR1 is WSHSY and CDR2 is SAAADI. Losses at the gene ends were 5 bases for V and 5 bases for J; bases not matched to a gene: 14.